This record looks at one T cell receptor beta chain sequence and its context. This clonotype appeared many times. Its antigen remains undetermined. Per-nucleotide qualities are absent, and no much larger clonotype sits a single base away. The study was a case-control design nested within a healthcare worker cohort in London, UK, with weekly nasopharyngeal swab PCR tests and blood sampling. Between 23 and 31 March 2020, the week of the UK lockdown, healthcare workers were enrolled and then followed up weekly for as long as 16 weeks. These data originate in a study of early T cells in non-severe SARS-CoV-2 infection listed by TCRdb under 2021. As for the study more broadly: Because TCR sequencing was done on bulk RNA from unsorted whole blood, the alpha and beta chains could not be paired.

The CDR3 goes from the cysteine to the phenylalanine over 15 residues. The read is trimmed to its CDR3 DNA, 45 bases read in frame from base 1. The germline V gene sets CDR1 to KGHSH and CDR2 to LQKENI. V is shortened by 1 base, J by 7 bases, and the region joining them spans 13 bases. Broad study findings and their caveats: VDJdb matching was skewed toward anti-spike CD8 responses and likely underestimated virus-specific expansions, missing private and CD4 specificities.

The protocol used for the library was 5' RACE. TCRdb shows the sequencer as NextSeq 500. In the TCR library protocol, unique molecular identifiers were attached to individual cDNA molecules to correct for PCR bias and sequencing error. Both TCR alpha and beta chains were sequenced, and tight co-correlation was observed between alpha and beta sequence abundances in each sample. Processing in the source paper ran as follows. Decombinator V4 was used to annotate TCR sequences for V gene, J gene and CDR3. TCRs were defined as expanded if a significant change between any two time points was detected under a Poisson model with p below 0.0001. TCR abundances were normalised to the total number of TCRs sequenced per sample and expressed as counts per million. TRAV1-2 paired with TRAJ12, TRAJ20 or TRAJ33 defined MAIT TCRs, while TRAV10 paired with TRAJ18 defined iNKT TCRs. VDJdb, accessed on 1 November 2021, was searched for TCRs annotated for CMV, EBV and SARS-CoV-2, and TCRs annotated for more than one antigen were excluded. TCRdb reran the public reads through fastp at Q25 and MiXCR, keeping productive beta chains. All rows with the same CDR3 protein become a single entry with the most common DNA and genes. The V and J calls and clone size are TCRdb's, not the authors'. For this sample there are tens of thousands of distinct CDR3 sequences; approximately 10% appear just once. Of the sample, about 2.7% is held by the ten largest clones.

This specimen was whole blood, taken at baseline. This TCR came from an adult who was a healthcare worker with PCR-confirmed SARS-CoV-2 infection or an uninfected control (not recorded which). Recombination joined TRBV18 with TRBJ2-2; possibly the D gene is TRBD2, per 6 matching bases. The CDR3 region has the sequence CASSPRPREDGELFF. DNA sequence: TGTGCCAGCTCACCACGACCCAGGGAGGACGGGGAGCTGTTTTTT.